These 29 T cell receptor beta chains were sequenced from one sample in a study of T cells in Graves' hyperthyroidism and ophthalmopathy. Regions amplified from RNA transcripts were the TCR beta CDR3 regions. Carried out on the TCR CDR3, a first-round RT-PCR used the HTBI primer set. TCRdb reprocessed the multiplex PCR reads with MiXCR, giving one entry per CDR3 protein. The sample contains around 350,000 distinct CDR3 sequences, about 16% of which appear only once. Sequencing input: blood. These receptors came from an older woman with Graves' ophthalmopathy.

V and J are TRBV11-2 and TRBJ1-3, with unresolved D. The CDR3 extends over 13 amino acids. Trimming stripped 5 bases from V and 2 bases from J, with 7 bases between. Germline CDR1 SGHAT, CDR2 FQNNGV. The CDR3 spells CASSPPPGNTIYF. CDR3 nucleotides: TGTGCCAGCAGCCCCCCCCCTGGAAACACCATATATTTT.

The chain links TRBV28 to TRBJ1-3; TRBD1 is a possible D gene (5 bases). Trimming stripped 4 bases from V and 0 bases from J, with 10 bases between. CDR3 length equals 15 residues. Germline CDR1 reads MDHEN; CDR2 reads SYDVKM. CDR3 DNA sequence: TGTGCCAGCAGTTCCTCGACAGACTCTGGAAACACCATATATTTT. Protein product: CASSSSTDSGNTIYF.

This clonotype appeared many times. The chain employs TRBV5-5 and TRBJ2-7; 14 bases are shared with TRBD2. Per germline, CDR1 SGHKS and CDR2 YYEKEE (reference sequence). CDR3 length: 16 amino acids. V was pared by 3 bases and J by 6 bases, with 8 bases of the junction left unmatched. The CDR3 sequence is CASSSPGTSGRLEQYF. DNA of the CDR3: TGTGCCAGCAGCTCACCCGGGACTAGCGGGAGACTCGAGCAGTACTTC.

This clonotype was seen many times. The V call is TRBV11-2, the J call TRBJ2-7; TRBD1 matches at 9 bases. J was trimmed by 1 base and V by 4 bases; bases with no gene match: 5. The CDR3 sequence is 15 residues long. Looked up from germline, CDR1 is SGHAT and CDR2 is FQNNGV. The CDR3 region is CASSSGQGNSYEQYF. The CDR3 coding sequence is TGTGCCAGCAGCTCCGGACAGGGGAATTCCTACGAGCAGTACTTC.

This clonotype was observed a few times. This sequence joins TRBV6-1 and TRBJ2-7; D is uncertain. Germline assignment: CDR1 MNHNS and CDR2 SASEGT. The V and J ends lost 8 bases and 2 bases respectively, with 7 bases between them. The CDR3 has 11 residues. The CDR3 DNA is TGTGCCAGCCAAAATCCCTACGAGCAGTACTTC. Translation gives CASQNPYEQYF.

There are many counts of this clonotype. The chain uses TRBV12-3 or TRBV12-4 and TRBJ2-1, with TRBD1 matching 7 bases. After removal of 7 bases from V and 4 bases from J, the junction contained 10 bases not matched to a gene. The CDR3 contains 15 residues. The CDR3 DNA sequence: TGTGCCAGCACTCCCGGGCAGGGGGATTACAATGAGCAGTTCTTC. It specifies CASTPGQGDYNEQFF.

This clonotype was detected ten times or more. V and J are TRBV5-6 and TRBJ2-3, with TRBD2 matching 9 bases. The V gene's germline CDR1 is SGHDT and CDR2 YYEEEE. Germline trimming cut 4 bases from V and 3 bases from J; bases unmatched to any gene: 9. The CDR3 extends over 16 amino acids. CDR3 bases: TGTGCCAGCAGCCGAGGGATTAGCGGGAGTACAGATACGCAGTATTTT. It translates to CASSRGISGSTDTQYF.

At least ten counts were recorded for this clonotype. This chain links TRBV5-1 with TRBJ2-3; D uncertain. The CDR3 sequence is 16 residues long. CDR1 is SGHRS and CDR2 is YFSETQ in the germline V gene. The V end lost 0 bases, the J end lost 6 bases, and 17 bases lay between the germline ends. The CDR3 nucleotides are TGCGCCAGCAGCTTGGCCGTCGTGGGCCCTGCGGATACGCAGTATTTT. This codes for CASSLAVVGPADTQYF.

The V call is TRBV13, the J call TRBJ2-1; D is perhaps TRBD2 (6 bases). The ends were cut back, 1 base at V and 15 bases at J, with 13 bases in the middle. Germline V gives CDR1 PRHDT, CDR2 FYEKMQ (reference sequence). This CDR3 is 12 amino acids long. CDR3 bases: TGTGCCAGCAGCTTAGTTCCGGGAGCTCTGTTCTTC. It codes for CASSLVPGALFF.

This clonotype was recorded many times. The chain recombines TRBV11-2 with TRBJ2-5, with 9 bases identical to TRBD2. This CDR3 is built from 15 residues. CDR1 SGHAT and CDR2 FQNNGV come from the germline V gene. V lost 5 bases, J lost 5 bases, and 9 bases stayed unmatched. In DNA, the CDR3 is TGTGCCAGCAGCGCATTAGCGGGAGCGGGGGAGACCCAGTACTTC. Protein: CASSALAGAGETQYF.

This clonotype was seen a few times. The chain links TRBV28 to TRBJ1-3; maybe TRBD1 (5 bases). The CDR3 is 15 residues long. V was cut by 5 bases and J by 4 bases, with 15 bases left in between. Germline-derived CDR1 and CDR2 are MDHEN and SYDVKM. CDR3 nucleotides: TGTGCCAGCAGTCTTTTCAGGGTCCGCGGAAACACCATATATTTT. It translates to CASSLFRVRGNTIYF.

Many counts were recorded for this clonotype. The CDR3 bases are TGTGCCAGCAGCTCGGGACTAGCGGGATCGGGCACAGATACGCAGTATTTT. The encoded protein is CASSSGLAGSGTDTQYF. The chain carries TRBV7-9 and TRBJ2-3; 13 bases map to TRBD2. CDR1 SEHNR and CDR2 FQNEAQ come from the germline V gene (reference sequence). This CDR3 has 17 amino acids. Trimming took 4 bases from V and 1 from J; bases not matched to a gene: 5.

This clonotype occurred a few times. The chain links TRBV6-1 to TRBJ1-6; tentative D call: TRBD1 (5 bases). V lost 7 bases to trimming and J lost 10 bases, with 17 bases between them. The CDR3 is made up of 14 amino acids. Germline values: CDR1 MNHNS, CDR2 SASEGT. CDR3 region: CASIGGVWISPLHF. The CDR3 nucleotides read TGTGCCAGCATTGGGGGGGTTTGGATATCACCCCTCCACTTT.

A few counts support this clonotype. In DNA, the CDR3 is TGTGCCACCAGCAGGGGCCGACTAGCGACGAGGTTAGATACGCAGTATTTT. Translated, it gives CATSRGRLATRLDTQYF. The rearrangement uses TRBV15 and TRBJ2-3; 8 bases agree with TRBD2. The CDR3 is 17 amino acids. V lost 3 bases and J lost 5; bases outside the gene matches: 13. CDR1 is LNHNV, CDR2 YYDKDF, per germline (reference sequence).

This clonotype appeared a few times. This rearrangement joins TRBV5-4 to TRBJ2-5; D unresolved. The CDR3 is 14 residues long. V was trimmed by 0 bases and J by 2 bases, leaving 8 bases between them. Germline V CDR1 and CDR2: SGHNT, YYREEE (reference sequence). CDR3 coding DNA: TGTGCCAGCAGCTTGGAGCCGTGGCAAGAGACCCAGTACTTC. Protein: CASSLEPWQETQYF.

This clonotype was found many times. The chain employs TRBV6-5 and TRBJ2-7; D unclear. Germline V gene lookup returns CDR1 MNHEY and CDR2 SVGAGI. The CDR3 has 15 amino acids. The ends were cut back, 0 bases at V and 6 bases at J, with 15 bases in the middle. This CDR3 is CASSYSISPGTEQYF. As DNA, the CDR3 is TGTGCCAGCAGTTACTCGATTAGCCCAGGAACCGAGCAGTACTTC.

As regards this clonotype: One base away lies a much larger clone, so this may be a sequencing read error. The missing conserved phenylalanine or tryptophan at the end of this CDR3 makes a read error likely. The CDR3 sequence is CASSPGHTTEQYL. CDR3 bases: TGTGCCAGCAGCCCCGGACACACGACCGAGCAGTACCTC. This chain uses TRBV7-9 with TRBJ2-7; possibly TRBD1 for D (5 bases). Trimming took 5 bases from V and 6 from J, leaving 14 bases between them. Germline CDR1 SEHNR, CDR2 FQNEAQ (reference sequence). The CDR3 runs 13 residues.

Many counts were recorded for this clonotype. This sequence joins TRBV20-1 and TRBJ2-1; D call uncertain. The CDR3 runs 11 residues. Germline V gene data show CDR1 as DFQATT and CDR2 as SNEGSKA (reference sequence). Trimming took 6 bases from V and 5 from J, leaving 8 bases between them. CDR3 DNA: TGCAGTGCCCCGAGTGACAATGAGCAGTTCTTC. The encoded protein is CSAPSDNEQFF.

This clonotype turned up a few times. V gene TRBV6-1 combines with J gene TRBJ2-3; no definite D call. CDR1 is MNHNS, CDR2 SASEGT, per germline. CDR3 length: 14 amino acids. Trimming cost V 7 bases and J 0 bases, with 11 bases left between them. CDR3 nucleotide sequence: TGTGCCAGCAATAAGCAGGCTAGCACAGATACGCAGTATTTT. Residues: CASNKQASTDTQYF.

The sample holds a few counts of this clonotype. The CDR3 region is CASSLGASVSTDTQYF. As DNA, the CDR3 is TGTGCCAGCAGCTTAGGGGCTAGCGTTAGCACAGATACGCAGTATTTT. This chain links TRBV11-2 with TRBJ2-3; weak D call: TRBD2 (6 bases). CDR1 and CDR2 from the germline V gene are SGHAT and FQNNGV. The V end was cut by 1 base, the J end by 0 bases, with 11 bases between. CDR3 length: 16 amino acids.

This clonotype was counted many times. The chain is built from TRBV11-1 and TRBJ2-5; 7 nucleotides line up with TRBD2. Trimming at V came to 1 base and at J to 2 bases, leaving 13 bases not matched to a gene. Germline V lookup: CDR1 SGHAT, CDR2 FQDESV (reference sequence). The CDR3 runs 18 residues. CDR3 nucleotides: TGTGCCAGCAGCTTAGGCTCTAGTGGCCGGGGGGTACAAGAGACCCAGTACTTC. It encodes CASSLGSSGRGVQETQYF.

The chain is built from TRBV2 and TRBJ1-2, with 12 bases identical to TRBD1. The CDR3 is made up of 14 amino acids. Germline assignment: CDR1 SNHLY and CDR2 FYNNEI. With 6 bases clipped from V and 6 bases from J, the junction kept 5 bases outside the gene matches. In nucleotides, the CDR3 is TGTGCCAGCAGGGGACAGGGGGCGGCAAATGGCTACACCTTC. This gives the protein CASRGQGAANGYTF.

This clonotype was seen repeatedly, ten times or more. The chain recombines TRBV10-2 with TRBJ2-2; maybe TRBD2 (7 bases). Trimming removed 2 bases at V and 0 bases at J, with 10 bases between. Germline-derived CDR1 and CDR2 are WSHSY and SAAADI. CDR3 length equals 16 residues. CDR3 sequence (DNA): TGCGCCAGCAGTGAGGGGGGGGCTTCGAACACCGGGGAGCTGTTTTTT. It is translated as CASSEGGASNTGELFF.

Many counts were recorded for this clonotype. The V call is TRBV6-1, the J call TRBJ2-7; D may be TRBD1 (7 bases). Germline-derived CDR1 and CDR2 are MNHNS and SASEGT. V was shortened by 5 bases and J by 4 bases, with 15 bases between the two germline ends. The CDR3 sequence is 14 residues long. The CDR3 is CASSRAGGRYEQYF. CDR3 coding DNA: TGTGCCAGCAGTCGTGCAGGGGGGAGGTACGAGCAGTACTTC.

This clonotype came up many times. This sequence joins TRBV4-1 and TRBJ1-2; no clear D. This CDR3 region has 17 residues. From germline, CDR1 is MGHRA and CDR2 YSYEKL. The V end lost 1 base, the J end lost 4 bases, and 19 bases lay between the germline ends. The CDR3 is CASSQGLRRSAGYGYTF. In nucleotides, the CDR3 is TGCGCCAGCAGCCAAGGGCTTCGAAGGTCGGCGGGCTATGGCTACACCTTC.

In its sample, this clonotype was seen a few times. The chain employs TRBV20-1 and TRBJ2-2; 7 nucleotides match TRBD1. The CDR3 sequence is 15 residues long. Germline V gene sequence: CDR1 DFQATT, CDR2 SNEGSKA (reference sequence). With 3 bases clipped from V and 3 bases from J, the junction kept 7 bases outside the gene matches. CDR3 sequence reads: CSASEGAGDTGELFF. CDR3 in DNA: TGCAGTGCTAGTGAGGGGGCAGGGGACACCGGGGAGCTGTTTTTT.

This clonotype has a count of ten or more. The J gene is TRBJ2-5, the V gene TRBV24-1, with 9 bases that match TRBD2. Unmatched junction bases numbered 6, after V lost 4 bases and J lost 4 bases. This CDR3 spans 15 amino acids. Germline CDR1 is KGHDR and CDR2 is SFDVKD. In DNA form, the CDR3 reads TGTGCCACCAGTGAGGCCACAGCGGGAGGAGAGACCCAGTACTTC. It encodes CATSEATAGGETQYF.

This clonotype was detected many times. V and J are TRBV11-2 and TRBJ2-7; the D gene is possibly TRBD2 (5 bases). CDR1 and CDR2 from the germline V gene are SGHAT and FQNNGV. CDR3 length equals 15 residues. V shed 0 bases and J shed 2 bases, with 11 bases lying between them. The CDR3 region is CASSLDQLVTYEQYF. The CDR3 DNA sequence: TGTGCCAGCAGCTTAGATCAACTAGTTACCTACGAGCAGTACTTC.

The chain carries TRBV14 and TRBJ2-7; TRBD2 agrees at 7 bases. The CDR3 spans 14 residues. Per germline, CDR1 SGHDN and CDR2 FVKESK. Unmatched junction bases numbered 10, after V lost 5 bases and J lost 6 bases. In DNA form, the CDR3 reads TGTGCCAGCAGCAGAAGGGCGGGAGAAGGCGAGCAGTACTTC. As protein: CASSRRAGEGEQYF.